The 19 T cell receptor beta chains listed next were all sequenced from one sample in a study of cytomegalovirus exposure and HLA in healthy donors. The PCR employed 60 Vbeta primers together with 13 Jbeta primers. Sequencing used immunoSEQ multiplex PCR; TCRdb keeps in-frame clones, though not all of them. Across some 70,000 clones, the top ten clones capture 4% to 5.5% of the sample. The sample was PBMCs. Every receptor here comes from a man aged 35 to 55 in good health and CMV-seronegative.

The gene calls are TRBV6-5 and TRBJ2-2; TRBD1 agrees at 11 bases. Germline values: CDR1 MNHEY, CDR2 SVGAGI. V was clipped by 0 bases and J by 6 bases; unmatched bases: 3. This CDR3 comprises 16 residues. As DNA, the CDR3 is TGTGCCAGCAGTTACTCATGGACAGGGGGCCCCGGGGAGCTGTTTTTT. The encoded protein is CASSYSWTGGPGELFF.

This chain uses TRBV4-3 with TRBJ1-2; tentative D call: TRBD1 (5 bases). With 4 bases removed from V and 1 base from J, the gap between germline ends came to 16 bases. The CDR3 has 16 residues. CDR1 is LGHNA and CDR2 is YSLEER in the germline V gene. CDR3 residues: CASSPPGRSLNYGYTF. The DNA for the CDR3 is TGCGCCAGCAGCCCCCCAGGGCGCTCTCTTAACTATGGCTACACCTTC.

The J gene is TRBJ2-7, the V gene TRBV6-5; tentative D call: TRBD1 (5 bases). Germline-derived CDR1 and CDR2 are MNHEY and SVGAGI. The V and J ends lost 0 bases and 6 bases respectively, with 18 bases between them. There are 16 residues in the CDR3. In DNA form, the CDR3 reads TGTGCCAGCAGTTACTCGATTGGGGCAGGGTCGGGCGAGCAGTACTTC. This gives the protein CASSYSIGAGSGEQYF.

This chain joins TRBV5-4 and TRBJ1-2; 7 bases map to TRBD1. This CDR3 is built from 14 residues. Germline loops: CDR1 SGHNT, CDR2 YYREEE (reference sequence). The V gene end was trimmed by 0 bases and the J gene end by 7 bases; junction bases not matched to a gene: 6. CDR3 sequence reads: CASSLEGGMGGYTF. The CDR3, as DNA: TGTGCCAGCAGCTTGGAAGGGGGCATGGGTGGCTACACCTTC. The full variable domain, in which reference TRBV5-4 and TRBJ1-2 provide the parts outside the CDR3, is ETGVTQSPTHLIKTRGQQVTLRCSSQSGHNTVSWYQQALGQGPQFIFQYYREEENGRGNFPPRFSGLQFPNYSSELNVNALELDDSALYLCASSLEGGMGGYTFGSGTRLTVV.

This CDR3 is CASSSTQGQPQHF. The CDR3 DNA reads TGTGCCAGCAGCTCCACCCAGGGTCAGCCCCAGCATTTT. This chain links TRBV7-9 with TRBJ1-5; TRBD1 is a possible D gene (5 bases). The germline V and J ends were trimmed by 4 bases and 6 bases, with 10 bases remaining between them. Germline values: CDR1 SEHNR, CDR2 FQNEAQ (reference sequence). CDR3 length: 13 amino acids.

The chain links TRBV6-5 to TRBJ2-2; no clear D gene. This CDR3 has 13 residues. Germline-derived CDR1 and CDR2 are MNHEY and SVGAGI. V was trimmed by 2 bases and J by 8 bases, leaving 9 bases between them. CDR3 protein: CASSYRRVGELFF. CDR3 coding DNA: TGTGCCAGCAGTTACCGTCGTGTAGGGGAGCTGTTTTTT.

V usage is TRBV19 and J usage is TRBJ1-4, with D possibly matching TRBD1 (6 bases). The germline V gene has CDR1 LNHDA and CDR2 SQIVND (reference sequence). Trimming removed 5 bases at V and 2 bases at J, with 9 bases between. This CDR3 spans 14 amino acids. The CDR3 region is CASSFRGTNEKLFF. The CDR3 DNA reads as TGTGCCAGTAGTTTCAGGGGCACTAATGAAAAACTGTTTTTT.

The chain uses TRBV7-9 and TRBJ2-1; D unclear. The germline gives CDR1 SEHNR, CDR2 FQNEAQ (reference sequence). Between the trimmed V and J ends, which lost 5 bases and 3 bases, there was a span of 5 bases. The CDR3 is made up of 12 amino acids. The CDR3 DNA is TGTGCCAGCAGCCAGGACTACAATGAGCAGTTCTTC. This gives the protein CASSQDYNEQFF.

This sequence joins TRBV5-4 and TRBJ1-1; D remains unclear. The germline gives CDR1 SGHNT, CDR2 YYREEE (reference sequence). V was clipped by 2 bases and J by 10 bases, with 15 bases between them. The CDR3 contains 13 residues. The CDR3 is CASSFDPEGGAFF. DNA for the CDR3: TGTGCCAGCAGCTTTGACCCGGAGGGTGGAGCTTTCTTT.

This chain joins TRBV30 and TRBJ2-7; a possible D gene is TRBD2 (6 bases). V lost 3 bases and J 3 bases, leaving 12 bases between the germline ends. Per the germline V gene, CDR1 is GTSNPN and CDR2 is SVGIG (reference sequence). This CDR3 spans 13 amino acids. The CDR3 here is CAWRAGLIYEQYF. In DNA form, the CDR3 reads TGTGCCTGGAGGGCGGGGTTGATCTACGAGCAGTACTTC. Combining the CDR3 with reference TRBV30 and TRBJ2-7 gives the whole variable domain SQTIHQWPATLVQPVGSPLSLECTVEGTSNPNLYWYRQAAGRGLQLLFYSVGIGQISSEVPQNLSASRPQDRQFILSSKKLLLSDSGFYLCAWRAGLIYEQYFGPGTRLTVT.

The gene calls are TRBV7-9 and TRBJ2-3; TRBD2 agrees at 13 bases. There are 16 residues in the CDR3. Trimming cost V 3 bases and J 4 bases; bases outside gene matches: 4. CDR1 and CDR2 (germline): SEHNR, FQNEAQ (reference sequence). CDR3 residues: CASSFGLAGASDTQYF. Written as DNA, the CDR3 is TGTGCCAGCAGCTTCGGACTAGCGGGAGCTTCAGATACGCAGTATTTT.

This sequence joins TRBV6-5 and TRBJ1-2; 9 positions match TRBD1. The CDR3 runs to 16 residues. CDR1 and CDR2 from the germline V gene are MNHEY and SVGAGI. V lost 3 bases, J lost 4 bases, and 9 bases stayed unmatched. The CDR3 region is CASSYLRDRVGYGYTF. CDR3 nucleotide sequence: TGTGCCAGCAGTTATCTTCGGGACAGGGTTGGCTATGGCTACACCTTC.

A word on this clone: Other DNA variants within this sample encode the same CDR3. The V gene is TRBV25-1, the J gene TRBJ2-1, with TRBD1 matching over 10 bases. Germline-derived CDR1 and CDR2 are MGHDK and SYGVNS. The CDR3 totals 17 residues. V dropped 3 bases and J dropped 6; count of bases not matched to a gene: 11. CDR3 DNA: TGTGCCAGCAGTGAGAGTCTTGTCGGGACAGGGGCCAATGAGCAGTTCTTC. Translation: CASSESLVGTGANEQFF.

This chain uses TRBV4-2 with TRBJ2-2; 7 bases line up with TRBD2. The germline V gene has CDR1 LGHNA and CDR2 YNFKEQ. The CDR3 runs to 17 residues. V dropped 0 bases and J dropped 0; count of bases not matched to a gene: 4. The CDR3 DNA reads TGTGCCAGCAGCCAAGATCGGCTAGCGGCGAACACCGGGGAGCTGTTTTTT. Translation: CASSQDRLAANTGELFF.

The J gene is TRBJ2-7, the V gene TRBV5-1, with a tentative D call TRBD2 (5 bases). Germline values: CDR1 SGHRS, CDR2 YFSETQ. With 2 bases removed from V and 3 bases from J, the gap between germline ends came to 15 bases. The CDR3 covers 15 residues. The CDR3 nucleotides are TGCGCCAGCAGCTTTGGTCGGGGTACGATCTACGAGCAGTACTTC. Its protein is CASSFGRGTIYEQYF. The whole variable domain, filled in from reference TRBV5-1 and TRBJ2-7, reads KAGVTQTPRYLIKTRGQQVTLSCSPISGHRSVSWYQQTPGQGLQFLFEYFSETQRNKGNFPGRFSGRQFSNSRSEMNVSTLELGDSALYLCASSFGRGTIYEQYFGPGTRLTVT.

This CDR3 reads CAWSGTTNTGELFF. CDR3 DNA sequence: TGTGCCTGGAGTGGGACTACGAACACCGGGGAGCTGTTTTTT. The gene calls are TRBV30 and TRBJ2-2, with a weak D call TRBD2 (6 bases). V was pared by 1 base and J by 0 bases, with 6 bases between. The CDR3 extends over 14 amino acids. Germline V gene lookup returns CDR1 GTSNPN and CDR2 SVGIG (reference sequence). The whole variable domain, remainder taken from reference TRBV30 and TRBJ2-2, is SQTIHQWPATLVQPVGSPLSLECTVEGTSNPNLYWYRQAAGRGLQLLFYSVGIGQISSEVPQNLSASRPQDRQFILSSKKLLLSDSGFYLCAWSGTTNTGELFFGEGSRLTVL.

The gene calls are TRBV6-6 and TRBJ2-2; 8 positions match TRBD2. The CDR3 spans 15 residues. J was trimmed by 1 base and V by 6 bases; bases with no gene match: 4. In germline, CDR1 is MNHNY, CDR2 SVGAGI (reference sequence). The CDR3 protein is CASRDGGGNTGELFF. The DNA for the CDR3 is TGTGCCAGCAGGGACGGGGGGGGGAACACCGGGGAGCTGTTTTTT.

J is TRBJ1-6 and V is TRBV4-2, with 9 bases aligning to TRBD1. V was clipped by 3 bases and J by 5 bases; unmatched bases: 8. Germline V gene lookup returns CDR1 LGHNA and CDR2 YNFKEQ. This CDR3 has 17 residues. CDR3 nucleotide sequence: TGTGCCAGCAGCCATACTATACAGGGGGCCAATAATTCACCCCTCCACTTT. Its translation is CASSHTIQGANNSPLHF.

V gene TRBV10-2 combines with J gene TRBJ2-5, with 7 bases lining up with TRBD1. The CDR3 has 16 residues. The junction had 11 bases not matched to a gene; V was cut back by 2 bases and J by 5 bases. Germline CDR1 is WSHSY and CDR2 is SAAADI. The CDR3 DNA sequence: TGCGCCAGCAGTGAGACCCAAGAGGGGGCTCGGGAGACCCAGTACTTC. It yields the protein CASSETQEGARETQYF.